Reported below is one T cell receptor (beta chain). The antigen remains unidentified. This sample is part of a study of OX40 agonist ivuxolimab in advanced cancers. Per the germline V gene, CDR1 is SGHNT and CDR2 is YYREEE (reference sequence). Trimming left V 5 bases short and J 8 bases short, with 19 bases between. The CDR3 runs to 14 residues. Notes on the study in general: CD8+ T cells were the subset that, on average, had more expanded clones than CD4+.

Profiled with immunoSEQ multiplex PCR; TCRdb holds only in-frame clones, not every one. The sample records 50,000 to 70,000 clones, around four fifths being singletons. Sequencing was performed on CD4+ or CD8+ T cells sorted from blood, taken in a trial of the OX40 agonist ivuxolimab. The chain uses TRBV5-4 and TRBJ1-2; possible D gene TRBD1, 5 bases. The TCR comes from an adult with an advanced solid tumor such as melanoma, head and neck, liver or kidney cancer. This CDR3 is CASRPGLQSGGYTF. CDR3 sequence (DNA): TGTGCCAGCAGGCCGGGACTCCAATCGGGAGGCTACACCTTC.